These 27 T cell receptor beta chains share one sample of origin, sequenced in a study of shared clonotypes between healthy human individuals. Clones were read by immunoSEQ multiplex PCR, and TCRdb kept only the in-frame ones, dropping some. The table lists about 300,000 clones, about 74% of them singletons, with approximately 10% in the top ten. The material sequenced was memory CD4+ T cells sorted from blood. Noted subset: CD45RA-negative fraction. The receptors shown here come from a man in his thirties or forties in good health.

This clone has a handful of counts. The rearrangement links TRBV7-8 to TRBJ2-3, with D unclear. The CDR3 has 14 amino acids. Germline assignment: CDR1 SGHVS and CDR2 FQNEAQ. Trimming stripped 5 bases from V and 1 base from J, with 10 bases between. The CDR3 sequence is CASSRDTGTDTQYF. Here the CDR3 DNA reads TGTGCCAGCAGCCGCGACACGGGCACAGATACGCAGTATTTT.

This clone was recorded once. The chain carries TRBV10-2 and TRBJ2-6; TRBD2 aligns across 13 bases. CDR1 and CDR2 from the germline V gene are WSHSY and SAAADI. V dropped 4 bases and J dropped 4; count of bases not matched to a gene: 13. The length of the CDR3 is 20 residues. CDR3 DNA sequence: TGCGCCAGCAGTGGGTCCCCGACTAGCGGGAGGTCTCCCGGGGCCAACGTCCTGACTTTC. Translation: CASSGSPTSGRSPGANVLTF.

The table lists this clone with many counts. At the DNA level, this CDR3 is encoded by other sequences in the same sample as well. The rearrangement links TRBV7-9 to TRBJ1-4; 8 bases align to TRBD1. The germline V gene has CDR1 SEHNR and CDR2 FQNEAQ (reference sequence). Trimming took 5 bases from V and 7 from J; bases not matched to a gene: 3. The CDR3 extends over 13 amino acids. Here the CDR3 DNA reads TGTGCCAGCAGCCTGGGGACAGGTGAAAAACTGTTTTTT. Translation: CASSLGTGEKLFF. The whole variable domain, filled in from reference TRBV7-9 and TRBJ1-4, reads DTGVSQNPRHKITKRGQNVTFRCDPISEHNRLYWYRQTLGQGPEFLTYFQNEAQLEKSRLLSDRFSAERPKGSFSTLEIQRTEQGDSAMYLCASSLGTGEKLFFGSGTQLSVL.

This clone was counted a few times. The gene calls are TRBV6-1 and TRBJ1-5, with D possibly being TRBD1 (6 bases). Germline V gene data show CDR1 as MNHNS and CDR2 as SASEGT. Trimming left V 2 bases short and J 4 bases short, with 12 bases between. This CDR3 is built from 15 residues. This chain's CDR3 is CASSEYWGQNQPQHF. CDR3 nucleotide sequence: TGTGCCAGCAGTGAATATTGGGGGCAAAATCAGCCCCAGCATTTT.

In this sample, this clone turned up a few times. The V and J genes are TRBV5-6 and TRBJ2-3; D remains unclear. Trimming removed 0 bases at V and 0 bases at J, with 5 bases between. CDR1 is SGHDT, CDR2 YYEEEE, per germline. This CDR3 is 14 amino acids long. This chain's CDR3 is CASSLGPSTDTQYF. The CDR3 nucleotides are TGTGCCAGCAGCTTGGGACCTAGCACAGATACGCAGTATTTT.

This clone has only a few counts. V is TRBV7-2 and J is TRBJ2-7; no clear D gene. The CDR3 is made up of 13 amino acids. Germline CDR1 is SGHTA and CDR2 is FQGNSA. V shed 5 bases and J shed 6 bases, with 14 bases lying between them. This CDR3 reads CASSQALRPEQYF. CDR3 nucleotides: TGTGCCAGCAGCCAGGCGCTCCGTCCCGAGCAGTACTTC.

Turning to this clone: In the same sample, other DNA sequences code for this CDR3. The chain joins TRBV7-8 to TRBJ2-1; 7 nucleotides align to TRBD2. V gave up 3 bases and J gave up 0 bases; unmatched junction bases: 8. CDR3 length: 17 residues. CDR1 and CDR2 from the germline V gene are SGHVS and FQNEAQ. The CDR3 nucleotides read TGTGCCAGCAGCTTGGGGGGAGGGTCTGTCTCCTACAATGAGCAGTTCTTC. Residues: CASSLGGGSVSYNEQFF.

The chain has TRBV29-1 and TRBJ1-2; D unclear. V was clipped by 2 bases and J by 4 bases, with 14 bases between them. Germline lookup yields CDR1 SQVTM and CDR2 ANQGSEA. This CDR3 spans 14 amino acids. As DNA, the CDR3 is TGCAGCGTTGAACTGTCGGGGTCCCTCTATGGCTACACCTTC. This sequence encodes CSVELSGSLYGYTF.

Only a few counts were recorded for this clone. The rearrangement links TRBV5-1 to TRBJ2-7; D is unclear. CDR1 SGHRS and CDR2 YFSETQ come from the germline V gene. V lost 0 bases and J lost 5, with 6 bases in between. The CDR3 runs 12 residues. The CDR3 here is CASSLEGHEQYF. The CDR3 DNA reads as TGCGCCAGCAGCTTGGAAGGCCACGAGCAGTACTTC.

The CDR3, as DNA: TGTGCCAGCAGCAAGAAACCGACAGGGGAAAACCTACCTGGGGCCAACGTCCTGACTTTC. Translation gives CASSKKPTGENLPGANVLTF. The V gene is TRBV21-1, the J gene TRBJ2-6; TRBD1 is taken as the D call from the table, unchecked against the DNA. TRBV21-1 is marked as a pseudogene. The CDR3 loop spans 20 amino acids.

The chain recombines TRBV10-1 with TRBJ1-5; D is ambiguous. Between the trimmed V and J ends, which lost 0 bases and 3 bases, there was a span of 9 bases. CDR1 is WNHNN and CDR2 is SYGVQD in the germline V gene (reference sequence). The CDR3 is 15 residues long. CDR3 protein: CASSESGSLNQPQHF. DNA for the CDR3: TGCGCCAGCAGTGAGTCGGGGAGCCTCAATCAGCCCCAGCATTTT.

This clone appeared a single time. The chain links TRBV7-2 to TRBJ2-7; possibly TRBD1 for D (5 bases). The CDR3 is 15 amino acids. V was cut by 0 bases and J by 1 base, with 10 bases left in between. CDR1 is SGHTA and CDR2 is FQGNSA in the germline V gene. The CDR3, as DNA: TGTGCCAGCAGCTTAGCTGTAGGGGCATCCTACGAGCAGTACTTC. Translated, it gives CASSLAVGASYEQYF.

The chain recombines TRBV5-1 with TRBJ2-1, with 8 positions matching TRBD2. After removal of 0 bases from V and 3 bases from J, the junction contained 2 bases not matched to a gene. The germline V gene encodes CDR1 SGHRS and CDR2 YFSETQ. The length of the CDR3 is 15 residues. CDR3 loop: CASSLVAGGYNEQFF. The CDR3 DNA sequence: TGCGCCAGCAGCTTGGTGGCGGGGGGCTACAATGAGCAGTTCTTC.

This chain joins TRBV7-3 and TRBJ2-2, with 7 bases matching TRBD1. Unmatched junction bases numbered 11, after V lost 5 bases and J lost 2 bases. The V gene's germline CDR1 is SGHTA and CDR2 FQGTGA. The CDR3 spans 17 residues. The CDR3 region has the DNA TGTGCCAGCAGCGCCCAGACAGGGAGACAAAACACCGGGGAGCTGTTTTTT. It specifies CASSAQTGRQNTGELFF.

Turning to this clone: Different DNA sequences within this sample yield the same CDR3. V gene TRBV10-1 combines with J gene TRBJ2-3; D tentatively reads TRBD1 or TRBD2 (5 bases each). CDR1 is WNHNN, CDR2 SYGVQD, per germline (reference sequence). This CDR3 comprises 13 residues. V was trimmed by 2 bases and J by 3 bases, leaving 6 bases between them. The CDR3 loop is CASSEEGTDTQYF. The DNA of the CDR3 is TGCGCCAGCAGTGAGGAGGGGACAGATACGCAGTATTTT.

The rearrangement joins TRBV5-1 to TRBJ2-7; no definite D call. The V gene's germline CDR1 is SGHRS and CDR2 YFSETQ. V shed 4 bases and J shed 2 bases, with 10 bases lying between them. The CDR3 totals 13 residues. CDR3 loop: CASSHSPTYEQYF. DNA for the CDR3: TGCGCCAGCAGCCATAGTCCTACCTACGAGCAGTACTTC.

The chain employs TRBV29-1 and TRBJ2-1; 7 bases agree with TRBD2. Per the germline V gene, CDR1 is SQVTM and CDR2 is ANQGSEA. The CDR3 runs 12 residues. V shed 4 bases and J 4 bases; nucleotides not matched to a gene: 1. CDR3 protein: CSVGEGYNEQFF. The CDR3 DNA is TGCAGCGTTGGGGAGGGGTACAATGAGCAGTTCTTC.

This sequence joins TRBV10-3 and TRBJ1-1; the D gene is possibly TRBD1 (6 bases). Germline V CDR1 and CDR2: ENHRY, SYGVKD. The CDR3 length is 14 residues. V lost 2 bases and J lost 6, with 13 bases in between. The CDR3 DNA sequence: TGTGCCATCAGTGAGCTACAGGGAATCTCTGAAGCTTTCTTT. It is translated as CAISELQGISEAFF.

V is TRBV2 and J is TRBJ2-1, with 7 positions matching TRBD2. The CDR3 extends over 15 amino acids. The V gene's germline CDR1 is SNHLY and CDR2 FYNNEI. The trim removed 3 bases at V and 3 bases at J, leaving 5 bases unmatched. The CDR3 DNA reads TGTGCCAGCAGTGAGAGCGGGACCAACTACAATGAGCAGTTCTTC. It codes for CASSESGTNYNEQFF.

This clone turned up a few times. The chain links TRBV5-1 to TRBJ2-1; TRBD1 matches 12 bases. The J segment lost 7 bases and the V segment lost 7 bases, leaving 12 bases of the junction unmatched. The germline V gene encodes CDR1 SGHRS and CDR2 YFSETQ. The CDR3 is made up of 16 amino acids. CDR3 amino acids: CASAGRPGQGANEQFF. In nucleotides, the CDR3 is TGCGCCAGCGCCGGTAGACCGGGACAGGGGGCTAATGAGCAGTTCTTC. Combining the CDR3 with reference TRBV5-1 and TRBJ2-1 gives the whole variable domain KAGVTQTPRYLIKTRGQQVTLSCSPISGHRSVSWYQQTPGQGLQFLFEYFSETQRNKGNFPGRFSGRQFSNSRSEMNVSTLELGDSALYLCASAGRPGQGANEQFFGPGTRLTVL.

The V call is TRBV6-6, the J call TRBJ2-1; D gene unclear. Trimming left V 6 bases short and J 10 bases short, with 16 bases between. CDR3 size: 13 residues. Germline V gives CDR1 MNHNY, CDR2 SVGAGI (reference sequence). DNA for the CDR3: TGTGCCAGCAGCCAGTTGAGCATAAAAGAGCAGTTCTTC. This codes for CASSQLSIKEQFF.

The CDR3 region is CASSLRPRGTGELFF. DNA of the CDR3: TGTGCCAGCAGCTTAAGGCCCCGGGGCACCGGGGAGCTGTTTTTT. The chain has TRBV7-2 and TRBJ2-2; D perhaps matches TRBD2 (5 bases). This CDR3 has 15 amino acids. The germline V gene has CDR1 SGHTA and CDR2 FQGNSA. The germline V and J ends were trimmed by 2 bases and 4 bases, with 11 bases remaining between them. Combining the CDR3 with reference TRBV7-2 and TRBJ2-2 gives the whole variable domain GAGVSQSPSNKVTEKGKDVELRCDPISGHTALYWYRQSLGQGLEFLIYFQGNSAPDKSGLPSDRFSAERTGGSVSTLTIQRTQQEDSAVYLCASSLRPRGTGELFFGEGSRLTVL.

The gene calls are TRBV30 and TRBJ2-3; possibly TRBD1 or TRBD2 for D (7 bases each). The V and J ends lost 5 bases and 3 bases respectively, with 15 bases between them. The CDR3 length is 14 residues. CDR1 and CDR2 (germline): GTSNPN, SVGIG (reference sequence). CDR3 protein: CAWVAGGGTDTQYF. CDR3 in DNA: TGTGCCTGGGTGGCAGGGGGGGGTACAGATACGCAGTATTTT.

This clone was counted only a few times. The chain has TRBV10-3 and TRBJ2-7, with 9 bases lining up with TRBD2. Trimming removed 8 bases from V and 2 bases from J; junction bases left unmatched: 4. This CDR3 spans 13 amino acids. CDR1 and CDR2 (germline): ENHRY, SYGVKD. The CDR3 protein is CAISAGGPYEQYF. The CDR3, as DNA: TGTGCCATCTCGGCGGGAGGGCCCTACGAGCAGTACTTC.

The chain links TRBV5-1 to TRBJ2-3; 7 bases line up with TRBD1. CDR1 and CDR2 (germline): SGHRS, YFSETQ. The trim removed 1 base at V and 5 bases at J, leaving 16 bases unmatched. The CDR3 runs to 18 residues. The CDR3 DNA reads TGCGCCAGCAGCTTGCGTCCTCCTGACAGGGTCCTGCGAGATACGCAGTATTTT. Residues: CASSLRPPDRVLRDTQYF.

The rearrangement joins TRBV5-4 to TRBJ2-3; TRBD2 matches at 8 bases. The CDR3 loop spans 16 amino acids. The germline V gene encodes CDR1 SGHNT and CDR2 YYREEE (reference sequence). With 0 bases clipped from V and 5 bases from J, the junction kept 8 bases outside the gene matches. The CDR3 nucleotides are TGTGCCAGCAGCTTGGTTCTCGGGAGGGCGGTAGATACGCAGTATTTT. This gives the protein CASSLVLGRAVDTQYF.

V and J are TRBV28 and TRBJ2-4; 7 nucleotides agree with TRBD1. The CDR3 covers 17 residues. Germline CDR1 is MDHEN and CDR2 is SYDVKM. J was trimmed by 3 bases and V by 5 bases; bases with no gene match: 13. The CDR3 DNA sequence: TGTGCCAGCAGTGGGGACAGCCCTGAATTTAGCAAAAACATTCAGTACTTC. Protein product: CASSGDSPEFSKNIQYF.